This T cell receptor (beta chain) emerged from a study of T cell responses to AZD1222 COVID-19 vaccine. Study-wide points: Mostly white British, mostly female donors; authors suggested clonal diversity may be underestimated. Sampled repertoires all dated from after the peak T cell response.

Assay used: immunoSEQ multiplex PCR; TCRdb lists only in-frame clones, some missing. This repertoire shows thousands of clones, roughly 90% found once; its top ten account for over 4%. Pooled samples include second doses given at about 4 or 12 weeks. Comments on this clone: Antigen specificity is unknown.

The junction had 8 bases not matched to a gene; V was cut back by 0 bases and J by 5 bases. The germline CDR1 and CDR2 sequences are SGHDN and FVKESK. The CDR3 spans 16 residues. The sequences come from peripheral blood, collected 28 days after the second AZD1222 dose. The chain employs TRBV14 and TRBJ1-1, with 8 positions matching TRBD1. The sequence was obtained from an adult who received the AZD1222 COVID-19 vaccine. CDR3 DNA: TGTGCCAGCAGCCAAGATAGGGGCAGGGGGCGAACTGAAGCTTTCTTT. Its translation: CASSQDRGRGRTEAFF.